These 13 T cell receptor beta chains were all obtained from the same sample, sequenced in a study of T cell responses to AZD1222 COVID-19 vaccine. Generated by immunoSEQ multiplex PCR, the TCRdb table keeps only in-frame clones and is missing some. This sample has 150,000 to 200,000 clones; around 93% occur once, and the top ten carry around 4.4%. The specimen comprised peripheral blood, sampled on day 0 of AZD1222 vaccination. The receptors were sampled from an adult in good health.

The chain is built from TRBV4-3 and TRBJ1-4; the D is unclear. This CDR3 contains 13 residues. V was clipped by 0 bases and J by 5 bases, with 4 bases between them. Germline CDR1 reads LGHNA; CDR2 reads YSLEER. CDR3 sequence: CASSQEGNEKLFF. Written as DNA, the CDR3 is TGCGCCAGCAGCCAAGAGGGGAATGAAAAACTGTTTTTT.

The chain recombines TRBV30 with TRBJ2-7; 8 bases match TRBD1. Per the germline V gene, CDR1 is GTSNPN and CDR2 is SVGIG (reference sequence). CDR3 length: 14 amino acids. V trimming: 1 base; J trimming: 0 bases; junction bases outside the gene matches: 2. CDR3 sequence reads: CAWSDGTGSYEQYF. CDR3 bases: TGTGCCTGGAGTGATGGGACAGGCTCCTACGAGCAGTACTTC.

In nucleotides, the CDR3 is TGTGCCAGCAGTGTAAGGGCTCAAGATACGCAGTATTTT. Translating gives CASSVRAQDTQYF. V and J are TRBV7-9 and TRBJ2-3; no clear D gene. CDR3 length equals 13 residues. V dropped 6 bases and J dropped 5 bases, with 12 bases sitting between them. Germline CDR1 reads SEHNR; CDR2 reads FQNEAQ (reference sequence). Based on the CDR3 plus reference TRBV7-9 and TRBJ2-3, the full variable domain is DTGVSQNPRHKITKRGQNVTFRCDPISEHNRLYWYRQTLGQGPEFLTYFQNEAQLEKSRLLSDRFSAERPKGSFSTLEIQRTEQGDSAMYLCASSVRAQDTQYFGPGTRLTVL.

This chain joins TRBV18 and TRBJ1-1; tentative D call: TRBD1 (5 bases). This CDR3 is built from 14 residues. Germline V gene lookup returns CDR1 KGHSH and CDR2 LQKENI. Between the trimmed V and J ends, which lost 5 bases and 5 bases, there was a span of 15 bases. CDR3 bases: TGTGCCAGCTCATTACAGGCTGGCGGTACTGAAGCTTTCTTT. Residues: CASSLQAGGTEAFF.

This CDR3 reads CASSIDGNSDTQYF. The CDR3 DNA is TGTGCCAGTAGTATAGATGGCAACTCAGATACGCAGTATTTT. V is TRBV19 and J is TRBJ2-3; D remains unclear. Germline values: CDR1 LNHDA, CDR2 SQIVND (reference sequence). Trimming pared 0 bases from V and 4 bases from J, leaving 8 bases between. This CDR3 comprises 14 residues.

The V gene is TRBV11-3, the J gene TRBJ2-6; no reliable D call. Germline V gene lookup returns CDR1 SGHNT and CDR2 YENEEA. The CDR3 totals 15 residues. V was pared by 1 base and J by 1 base, with 5 bases between. The CDR3 sequence is CASSLVGSGANVLTF. CDR3 DNA sequence: TGTGCCAGCAGCTTAGTAGGATCTGGGGCCAACGTCCTGACTTTC.

The chain links TRBV28 to TRBJ1-5; the D is unclear. The CDR3 covers 16 residues. Trimming took 3 bases from V and 0 from J, leaving 12 bases between them. Germline values: CDR1 MDHEN, CDR2 SYDVKM. The DNA of the CDR3 is TGTGCCAGCAGTTTGTGGGCTGGCTTTAGCAATCAGCCCCAGCATTTT. Its translation: CASSLWAGFSNQPQHF. Variable domain in full (rest from reference TRBV28 and TRBJ1-5): DVKVTQSSRYLVKRTGEKVFLECVQDMDHENMFWYRQDPGLGLRLIYFSYDVKMKEKGDIPEGYSVSREKKERFSLILESASTNQTSMYLCASSLWAGFSNQPQHFGDGTRLSIL.

The rearrangement links TRBV3-1 (or the pseudogene TRBV3-2) to TRBJ1-6, with a tentative D call TRBD1 (6 bases). The CDR3 runs to 16 residues. The ends were cut back, 3 bases at V and 9 bases at J, with 18 bases in the middle. Germline assignment: CDR1 LGHDT and CDR2 YNNKEL (reference sequence). The CDR3 DNA is TGTGCCAGCAGCCAGGGGGCAGGGGCTCTTATTTCACCCCTCCACTTT. Its protein product is CASSQGAGALISPLHF.

V is TRBV6-2 or TRBV6-3 and J is TRBJ2-3; 8 bases line up with TRBD1. The CDR3 is 14 residues long. V dropped 5 bases and J dropped 4; count of bases not matched to a gene: 5. Germline-derived CDR1 and CDR2 are MNHEY and SVGEGT. CDR3 in amino acids: CASSTTGVADTQYF. The CDR3 nucleotides read TGTGCCAGCAGTACGACAGGGGTTGCAGATACGCAGTATTTT.

The CDR3 is CASSLRGPNGELFF. For the CDR3, the DNA is TGTGCCAGCAGTCTCAGGGGGCCGAACGGGGAGCTGTTTTTT. The chain joins TRBV6-5 to TRBJ2-2, with 8 bases that match TRBD1. Germline V lookup: CDR1 MNHEY, CDR2 SVGAGI. The V segment lost 5 bases and the J segment 7 bases; nucleotides outside the gene matches: 6. CDR3 length equals 14 residues.

This clone was counted between two and nine times. V usage is TRBV19 and J usage is TRBJ1-5; TRBD1 matches 7 bases. V lost 6 bases and J lost 1; bases outside the gene matches: 9. Germline-derived CDR1 and CDR2 are LNHDA and SQIVND (reference sequence). The CDR3 has 16 residues. CDR3 bases: TGTGCCAGTAGCCGCCTCAGGGGGGAGAGCAATCAGCCCCAGCATTTT. It translates to CASSRLRGESNQPQHF. Looking up the rest from reference TRBV19 and TRBJ1-5 gives the full variable domain: DGGITQSPKYLFRKEGQNVTLSCEQNLNHDAMYWYRQDPGQGLRLIYYSQIVNDFQKGDIAEGYSVSREKKESFPLTVTSAQKNPTAFYLCASSRLRGESNQPQHFGDGTRLSIL.

This sequence joins TRBV2 and TRBJ1-2; no firm D call. The germline V gene encodes CDR1 SNHLY and CDR2 FYNNEI. The CDR3 is 13 residues long. The germline V and J ends were trimmed by 1 base and 4 bases, with 7 bases remaining between them. This CDR3 is CASSEETAYGYTF. In nucleotides, the CDR3 is TGTGCCAGCAGTGAAGAAACAGCCTATGGCTACACCTTC.

The chain couples TRBV18 to TRBJ2-2; D might be TRBD1 or TRBD2, each matching 6 bases. Germline CDR1 and CDR2: KGHSH and LQKENI. The CDR3 is made up of 15 amino acids. The V and J ends lost 1 base and 5 bases respectively, with 11 bases between them. The CDR3 here is CASSPRGARTGELFF. In DNA form, the CDR3 reads TGTGCCAGCTCACCACGGGGGGCGAGAACCGGGGAGCTGTTTTTT.